This TCR beta chain is drawn from a study of cytomegalovirus exposure and HLA in healthy donors. Study overall: The Caucasian-associated ancestry cluster held around 81% of 398 genotyped donors. The study, taken as a whole, reports: In a later analysis, most CMV-associated TCR beta chains appeared HLA-restricted. Earlier results showed most TCR beta V segments being productive about 90% or about 30% of the time.

The CDR3 runs to 13 residues. CDR1 SNHLY and CDR2 FYNNEI come from the germline V gene. The V gene end was trimmed by 6 bases and the J gene end by 6 bases; junction bases not matched to a gene: 6. It was with 60 Vbeta and 13 Jbeta primers that the PCR ran. Sequencing used immunoSEQ multiplex PCR; TCRdb keeps in-frame clones, though not all of them. The sample has about 130,000 clones; around 80% are singletons. A remark on this clone: Its antigen is as yet unknown.

The V and J genes are TRBV2 and TRBJ1-2, with 8 bases that match TRBD1. The sequenced sample consisted of PBMCs. The TCR was taken from a man younger than 40 in good health and CMV-seronegative. CDR3 bases: TGTGCCAGCAGCGTGACAGGGGCGGATGGCTACACCTTC. It yields the protein CASSVTGADGYTF.